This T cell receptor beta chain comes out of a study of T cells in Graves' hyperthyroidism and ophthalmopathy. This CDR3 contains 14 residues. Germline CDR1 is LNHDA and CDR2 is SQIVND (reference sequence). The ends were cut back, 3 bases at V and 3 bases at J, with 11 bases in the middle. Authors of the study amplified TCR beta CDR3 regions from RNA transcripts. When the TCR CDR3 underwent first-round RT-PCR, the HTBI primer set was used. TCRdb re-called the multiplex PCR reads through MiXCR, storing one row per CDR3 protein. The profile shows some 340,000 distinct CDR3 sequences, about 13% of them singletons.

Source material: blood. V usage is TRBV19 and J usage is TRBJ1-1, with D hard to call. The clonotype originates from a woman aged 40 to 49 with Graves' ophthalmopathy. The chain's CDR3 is CASSMWVVDTEAFF. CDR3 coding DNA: TGTGCCAGTAGTATGTGGGTCGTGGACACTGAAGCTTTCTTT.